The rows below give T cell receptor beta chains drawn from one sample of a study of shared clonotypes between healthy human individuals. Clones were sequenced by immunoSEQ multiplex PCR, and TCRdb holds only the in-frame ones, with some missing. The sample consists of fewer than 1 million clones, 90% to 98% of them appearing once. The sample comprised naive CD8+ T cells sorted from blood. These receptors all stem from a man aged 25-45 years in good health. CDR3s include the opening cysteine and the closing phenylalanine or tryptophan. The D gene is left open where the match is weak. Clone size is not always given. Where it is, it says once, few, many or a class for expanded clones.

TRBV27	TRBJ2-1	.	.	TGTGCCAGCAGCCCTCCCGGACTGAACAATGAGCAGTTCTTC	CASSPPGLNNEQFF
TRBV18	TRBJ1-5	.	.	TGTGCCAGCTCACCTAGGGGGGTGGCTAAGAGCAATCAGCCCCAGCATTTT	CASSPRGVAKSNQPQHF
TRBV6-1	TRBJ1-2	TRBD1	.	TGTGCCAGCAATTCCCGCCAGGGGGGGAACTATGGCTACACCTTC	CASNSRQGGNYGYTF
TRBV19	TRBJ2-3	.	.	TGTGCCAGTAAGGTGACTCTCACAGGCACAGATACGCAGTATTTT	CASKVTLTGTDTQYF
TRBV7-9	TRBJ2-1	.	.	TGTGCCAGCAGCGACCAAGGGGACCAAGGTTACAATGAGCAGTTCTTC	CASSDQGDQGYNEQFF
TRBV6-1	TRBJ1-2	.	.	TGTGCCAGCAGTGAAGGACTGGGGGGTAGCTACACCTTC	CASSEGLGGSYTF
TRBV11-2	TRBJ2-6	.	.	TGTGCCAGCAGCCCAGGGGTAGGAGGGGCCAACGTCCTGACTTTC	CASSPGVGGANVLTF
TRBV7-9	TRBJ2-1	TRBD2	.	TGTGCCAGCAGCTTAGGGGTCTCGTCTAGCGGAGTCTACAATGAGCAGTTCTTC	CASSLGVSSSGVYNEQFF
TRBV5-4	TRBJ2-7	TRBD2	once	TGTGCCAGCAGCTTGGATCTAGCGGAGGATTATTACGAGCAGTACTTC	CASSLDLAEDYYEQYF
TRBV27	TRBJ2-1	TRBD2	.	TGTGCCAGCACCAAAGAGCGGGAGCTCGCCTACAATGAGCAGTTCTTC	CASTKERELAYNEQFF
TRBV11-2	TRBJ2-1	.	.	TGTGCCAGCAGCCCAGACCCAAGGAATGAGCAGTTCTTC	CASSPDPRNEQFF
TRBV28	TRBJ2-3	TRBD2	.	TGTGCCAGCAGTTTTCTAGCGGGAGTCACAGATACGCAGTATTTT	CASSFLAGVTDTQYF
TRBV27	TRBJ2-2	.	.	TGTGCCAGCAGTTCAAACAGAGGAGGCACCGGGGAGCTGTTTTTT	CASSSNRGGTGELFF
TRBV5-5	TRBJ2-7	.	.	TGTGCCAGCAGCTTGGAAGCCGCAGGGGCCTACTACGAGCAGTACTTC	CASSLEAAGAYYEQYF
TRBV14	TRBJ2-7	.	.	TGTGCCAGCAGCCAAGCCACTAGACCCTACGAGCAGTACTTC	CASSQATRPYEQYF
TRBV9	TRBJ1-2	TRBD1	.	TGTGCCAGCAGCGTAGAAGAGGGACAGGGATGGGGCTACACCTTC	CASSVEEGQGWGYTF
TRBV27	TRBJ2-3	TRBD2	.	TGTGCCAGCAGCGAAATAGCGGGAGTCACAGATACGCAGTATTTT	CASSEIAGVTDTQYF